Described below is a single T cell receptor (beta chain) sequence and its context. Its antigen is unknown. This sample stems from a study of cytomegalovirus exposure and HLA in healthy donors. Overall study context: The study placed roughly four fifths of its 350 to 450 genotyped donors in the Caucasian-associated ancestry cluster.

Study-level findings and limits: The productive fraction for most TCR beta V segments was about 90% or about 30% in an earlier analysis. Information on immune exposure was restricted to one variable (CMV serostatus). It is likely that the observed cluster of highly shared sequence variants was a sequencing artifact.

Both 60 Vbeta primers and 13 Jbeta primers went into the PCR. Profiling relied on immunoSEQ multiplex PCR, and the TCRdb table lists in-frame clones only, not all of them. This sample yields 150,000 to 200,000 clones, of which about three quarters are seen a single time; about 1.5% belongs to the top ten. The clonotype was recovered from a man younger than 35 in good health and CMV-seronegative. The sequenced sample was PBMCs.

For the CDR3, the DNA is TGTGCCAGCAGTTTACACGGCTCTGGAAACACCATATATTTT. Translated: CASSLHGSGNTIYF. The gene calls are TRBV27 and TRBJ1-3, with D unclear. Between the trimmed V and J ends, which lost 2 bases and 0 bases, there was a span of 5 bases. The length of the CDR3 is 14 residues. CDR1 is MNHEY and CDR2 is SMNVEV in the germline V gene (reference sequence).